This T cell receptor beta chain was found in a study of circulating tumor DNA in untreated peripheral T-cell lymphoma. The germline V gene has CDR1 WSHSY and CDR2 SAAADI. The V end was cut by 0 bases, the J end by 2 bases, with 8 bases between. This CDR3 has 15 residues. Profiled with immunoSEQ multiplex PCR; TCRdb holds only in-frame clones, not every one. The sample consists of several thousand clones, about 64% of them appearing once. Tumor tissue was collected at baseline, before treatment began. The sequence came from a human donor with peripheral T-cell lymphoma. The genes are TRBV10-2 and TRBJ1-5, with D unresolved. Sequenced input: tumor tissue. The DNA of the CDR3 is TGCGCCAGCAGTGAGTCGAATAGCCGCAATCAGCCCCAGCATTTT. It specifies CASSESNSRNQPQHF.